The TCR beta chain under discussion was sequenced for a study of T-cell reconstitution after alpha-beta-depleted transplantation in children. During its preparation, the TCRbeta library received unique molecular identifiers. TCRdb ran MiXCR on the PCR reads and lists one entry per CDR3 protein. The repertoire holds around 400,000 distinct CDR3 sequences, with roughly a tenth as singletons. Germline CDR1 is SGHAT and CDR2 is FQNNGV. The CDR3 spans 20 residues. J gave up 10 bases and V 3 bases, and 24 bases lay outside the gene matches. This clonotype turned up a few times. V and J are TRBV11-2 and TRBJ2-1; the match to TRBD2 covers 10 bases. The sequence was obtained from a human donor who donated a stem cell graft to a child with acute myeloid leukemia. Sequenced here: PBMCs from the stem cell graft donor, sampled from the stem cell graft. The CDR3 sequence is CASSFPGTALAGGSLEEQFF. CDR3 coding DNA: TGTGCCAGCAGCTTCCCCGGGACAGCCTTAGCGGGAGGCAGTTTGGAAGAGCAGTTCTTC.